The 8 T cell receptor beta chains given below trace back to one sample, sequenced in a study of radiotherapy plus CTLA-4 blockade in lung cancer. Produced via immunoSEQ multiplex PCR; TCRdb's table is partial and in-frame only. Among about 66,000 clones listed, over 80% were seen once. The sequencing used peripheral blood, collected from a patient treated with radiotherapy plus ipilimumab. The origin of the receptors is a human donor with non-small cell lung cancer who had a partial response to radiotherapy plus ipilimumab.

The J gene is TRBJ2-3, the V gene TRBV19, with 9 bases identical to TRBD2. Germline V gives CDR1 LNHDA, CDR2 SQIVND (reference sequence). The CDR3 covers 15 residues. V dropped 3 bases and J dropped 6; count of bases not matched to a gene: 7. The CDR3 nucleotides read TGTGCCAGTAGTATTAGCGGGGGCTTAGGCGATACGCAGTATTTT. Translation gives CASSISGGLGDTQYF.

This clone was picked up a small number of times. The chain carries TRBV7-3 and TRBJ2-1, with TRBD2 matching over 8 bases. The ends lost 3 bases at V and 2 bases at J; junction bases unmatched: 6. Germline V lookup: CDR1 SGHTA, CDR2 FQGTGA. This CDR3 comprises 16 residues. The CDR3 protein is CASSFRAGDTYNEQFF. CDR3 bases: TGTGCCAGCAGCTTCCGAGCGGGAGACACCTACAATGAGCAGTTCTTC.

This sequence joins TRBV5-5 and TRBJ2-7; the D gene is possibly TRBD1 (5 bases). This CDR3 contains 12 residues. Trimming cost V 4 bases and J 7 bases, with 12 bases left between them. The germline CDR1 and CDR2 sequences are SGHKS and YYEKEE (reference sequence). The CDR3 DNA reads TGTGCCAGCAGCCTAAGGGGTGGTGAGCAGTACTTC. Encoded protein: CASSLRGGEQYF.

V usage is TRBV27 and J usage is TRBJ1-2; TRBD1 aligns across 7 bases. This CDR3 comprises 15 residues. The germline gives CDR1 MNHEY, CDR2 SMNVEV (reference sequence). Germline trimming cut 3 bases from V and 3 bases from J; bases unmatched to any gene: 7. The CDR3 is CASSFRTGEHYGYTF. The DNA for the CDR3 is TGTGCCAGCAGTTTTCGGACAGGCGAGCACTATGGCTACACCTTC.

The J gene is TRBJ2-5, the V gene TRBV30, with a weak D call TRBD1 (5 bases). CDR3 length: 12 residues. The germline V gene encodes CDR1 GTSNPN and CDR2 SVGIG (reference sequence). Trimming pared 4 bases from V and 2 bases from J, leaving 8 bases between. DNA of the CDR3: TGTGCCTGGAACCAGGGACAAGAGACCCAGTACTTC. Translation gives CAWNQGQETQYF.

The chain links TRBV5-1 to TRBJ2-7; D possibly corresponds to TRBD2 (6 bases). The CDR3 extends over 16 amino acids. Germline CDR1 reads SGHRS; CDR2 reads YFSETQ. V was shortened by 4 bases and J by 1 base, with 18 bases between the two germline ends. The CDR3 DNA reads as TGCGCCAGCAGCACGGGGGATAGGACTAAATCCTACGAGCAGTACTTC. Protein sequence: CASSTGDRTKSYEQYF.

This clone was seen only a few times. This chain joins TRBV4-1 and TRBJ2-2; D gene ambiguous. This CDR3 is 11 amino acids long. Trimming shortened V by 4 bases and J by 7 bases, and 4 bases separated the two germline ends. Germline V lookup: CDR1 MGHRA, CDR2 YSYEKL. CDR3 DNA: TGCGCCAGCAGCCTAGTCGGGGAGCTGTTTTTT. Its protein is CASSLVGELFF.

This clone was detected many times. V usage is TRBV6-1 and J usage is TRBJ2-7, with a possible D match to TRBD2 (7 bases). Deletions cut 8 bases from V and 4 bases from J, with 15 bases between. Looked up from germline, CDR1 is MNHNS and CDR2 is SASEGT. The CDR3 is made up of 13 amino acids. The CDR3 is CASREDRRYEQYF. As DNA, the CDR3 is TGTGCCAGCCGGGAGGACAGACGTTACGAGCAGTACTTC.